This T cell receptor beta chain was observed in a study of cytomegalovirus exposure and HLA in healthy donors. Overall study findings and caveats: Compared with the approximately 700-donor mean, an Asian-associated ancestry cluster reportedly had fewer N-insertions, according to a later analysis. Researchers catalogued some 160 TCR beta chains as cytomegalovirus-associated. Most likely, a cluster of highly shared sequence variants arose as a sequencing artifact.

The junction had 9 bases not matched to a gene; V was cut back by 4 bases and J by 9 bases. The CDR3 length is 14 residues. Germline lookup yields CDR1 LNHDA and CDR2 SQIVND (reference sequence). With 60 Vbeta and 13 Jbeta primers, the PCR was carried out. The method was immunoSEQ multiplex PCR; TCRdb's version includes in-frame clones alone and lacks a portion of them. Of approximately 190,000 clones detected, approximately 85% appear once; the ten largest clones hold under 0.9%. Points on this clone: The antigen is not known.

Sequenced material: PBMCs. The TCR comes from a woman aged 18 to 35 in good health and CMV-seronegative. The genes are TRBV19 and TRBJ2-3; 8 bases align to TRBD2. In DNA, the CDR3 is TGTGCCAGTAGTACGGACGGGGGGGCAGGGACGCAGTATTTT. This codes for CASSTDGGAGTQYF.